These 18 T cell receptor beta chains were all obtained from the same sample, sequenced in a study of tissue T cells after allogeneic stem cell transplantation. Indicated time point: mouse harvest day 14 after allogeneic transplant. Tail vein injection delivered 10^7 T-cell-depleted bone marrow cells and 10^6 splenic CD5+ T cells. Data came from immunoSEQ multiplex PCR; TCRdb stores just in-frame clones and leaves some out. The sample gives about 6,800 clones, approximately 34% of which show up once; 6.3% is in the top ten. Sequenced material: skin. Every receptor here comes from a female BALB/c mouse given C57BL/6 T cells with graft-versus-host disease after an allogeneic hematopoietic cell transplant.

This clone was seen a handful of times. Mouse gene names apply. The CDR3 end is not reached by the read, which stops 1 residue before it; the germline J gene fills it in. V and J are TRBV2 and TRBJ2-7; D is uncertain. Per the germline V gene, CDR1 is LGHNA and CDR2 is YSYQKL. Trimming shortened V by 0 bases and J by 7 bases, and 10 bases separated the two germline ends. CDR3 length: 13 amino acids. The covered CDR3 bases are TGTGCCAGCAGCCAAGAGCCGGGTGGGGAACAGTAC. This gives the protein CASSQEPGGEQY. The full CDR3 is CASSQEPGGEQYF.

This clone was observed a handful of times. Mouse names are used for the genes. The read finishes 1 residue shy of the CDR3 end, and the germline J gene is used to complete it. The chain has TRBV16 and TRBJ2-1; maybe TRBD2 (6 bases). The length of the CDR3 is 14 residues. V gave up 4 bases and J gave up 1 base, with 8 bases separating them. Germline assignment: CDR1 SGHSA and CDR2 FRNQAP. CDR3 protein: CASSSDWNYAEQFF. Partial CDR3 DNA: TGTGCAAGCAGCTCAGACTGGAACTATGCTGAGCAGTTC. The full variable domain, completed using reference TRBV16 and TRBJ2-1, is NAGVIQTPRHKVTGKGQEATLWCEPISGHSAVFWYRQTIVQGLEFLTYFRNQAPIDDSGMPKERFSAQMPNQSHSTLKIQSTQPQDSAVYLCASSSDWNYAEQFFGPGTRLTVL.

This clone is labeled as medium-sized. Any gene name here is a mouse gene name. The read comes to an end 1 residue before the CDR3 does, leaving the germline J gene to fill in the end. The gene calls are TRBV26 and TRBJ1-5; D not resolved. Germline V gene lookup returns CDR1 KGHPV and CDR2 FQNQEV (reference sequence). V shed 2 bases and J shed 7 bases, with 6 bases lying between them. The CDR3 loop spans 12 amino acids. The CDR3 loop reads CASSLPQQAPLF. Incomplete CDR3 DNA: TGTGCCAGCAGTCTGCCACAACAGGCTCCGCTT.

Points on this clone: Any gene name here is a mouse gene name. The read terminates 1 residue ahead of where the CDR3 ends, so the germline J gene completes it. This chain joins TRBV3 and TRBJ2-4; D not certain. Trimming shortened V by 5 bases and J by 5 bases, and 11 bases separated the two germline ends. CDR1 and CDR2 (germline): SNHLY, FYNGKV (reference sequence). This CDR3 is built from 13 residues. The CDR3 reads CASSPRAPNTLYF. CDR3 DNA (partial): TGTGCCAGCAGCCCCCGGGCCCCAAACACCTTGTAC.

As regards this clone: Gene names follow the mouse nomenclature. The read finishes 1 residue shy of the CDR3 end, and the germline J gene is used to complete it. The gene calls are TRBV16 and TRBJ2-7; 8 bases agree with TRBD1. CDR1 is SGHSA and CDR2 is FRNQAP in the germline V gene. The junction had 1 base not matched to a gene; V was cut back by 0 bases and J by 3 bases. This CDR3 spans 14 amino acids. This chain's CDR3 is CASSLDDRGYEQYF. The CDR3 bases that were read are TGTGCAAGCAGCTTAGATGACAGGGGCTATGAACAGTAC.

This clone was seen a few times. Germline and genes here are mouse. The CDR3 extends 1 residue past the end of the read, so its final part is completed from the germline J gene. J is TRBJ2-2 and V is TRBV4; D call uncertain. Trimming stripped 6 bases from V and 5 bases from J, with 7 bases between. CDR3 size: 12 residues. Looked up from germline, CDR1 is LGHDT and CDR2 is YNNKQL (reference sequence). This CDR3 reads CASSLRTGQLYF. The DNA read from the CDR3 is TGTGCCAGCAGTCTCAGGACCGGGCAGCTCTAC. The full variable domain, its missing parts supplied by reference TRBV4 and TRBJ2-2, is ETAVFQTPNYHVTQVGNEVSFNCKQTLGHDTMYWYKQDSKKLLKIMFSYNNKQLIVNETVPRRFSPQSSDKAHLNLRIKSVEPEDSAVYLCASSLRTGQLYFGEGSKLTVL.

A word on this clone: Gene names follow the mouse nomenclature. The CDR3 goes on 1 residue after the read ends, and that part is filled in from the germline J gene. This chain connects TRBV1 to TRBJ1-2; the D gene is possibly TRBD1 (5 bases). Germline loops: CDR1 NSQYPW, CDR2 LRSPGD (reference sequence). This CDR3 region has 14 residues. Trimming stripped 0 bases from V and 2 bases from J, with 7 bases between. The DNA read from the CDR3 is TGCACCTGCAGTGCAGATCGACAGAACTCCGACTACACC. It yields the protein CTCSADRQNSDYT. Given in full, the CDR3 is CTCSADRQNSDYTF.

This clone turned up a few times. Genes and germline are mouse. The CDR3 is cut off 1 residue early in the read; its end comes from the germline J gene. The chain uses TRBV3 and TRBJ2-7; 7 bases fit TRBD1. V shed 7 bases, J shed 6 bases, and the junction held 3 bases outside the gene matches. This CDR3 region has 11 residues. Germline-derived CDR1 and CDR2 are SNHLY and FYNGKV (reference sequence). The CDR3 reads CASTTGVEQYF. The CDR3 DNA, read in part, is TGTGCCAGCACCACAGGGGTTGAACAGTAC.

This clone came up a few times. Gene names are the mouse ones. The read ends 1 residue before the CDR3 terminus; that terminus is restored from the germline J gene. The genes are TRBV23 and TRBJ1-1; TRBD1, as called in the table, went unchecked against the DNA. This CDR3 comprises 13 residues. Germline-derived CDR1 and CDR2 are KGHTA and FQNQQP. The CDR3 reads CSSSRGQNTEVFF. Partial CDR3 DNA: TGCTCCAGCAGTAGGGGACAGAACACAGAAGTCTTC. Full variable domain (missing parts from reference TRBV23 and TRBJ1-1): DAAVTQKPRYLIKMKGQEAEMKCIPEKGHTAVFWYQQKQSKELKFLIYFQNQQPLDQIDMVKERFSAVCPSSSLCSLGIRTCEAEDSALYLCSSSRGQNTEVFFGKGTRLTVV.

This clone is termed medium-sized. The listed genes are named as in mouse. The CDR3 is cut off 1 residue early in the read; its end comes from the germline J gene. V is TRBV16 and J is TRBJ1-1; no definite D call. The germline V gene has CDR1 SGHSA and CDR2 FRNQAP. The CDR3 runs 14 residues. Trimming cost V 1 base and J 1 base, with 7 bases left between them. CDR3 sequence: CASSLVDLNTEVFF. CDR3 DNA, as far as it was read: TGTGCAAGCAGCTTAGTGGACTTAAACACAGAAGTCTTC.

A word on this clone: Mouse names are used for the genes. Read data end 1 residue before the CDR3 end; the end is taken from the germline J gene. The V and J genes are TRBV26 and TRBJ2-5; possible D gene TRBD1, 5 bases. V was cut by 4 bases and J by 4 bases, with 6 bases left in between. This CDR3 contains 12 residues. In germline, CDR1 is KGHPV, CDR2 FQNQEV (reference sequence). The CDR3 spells CASSQGKDTQYF. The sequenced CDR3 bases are TGTGCCAGCAGTCAGGGGAAAGACACCCAGTAC.

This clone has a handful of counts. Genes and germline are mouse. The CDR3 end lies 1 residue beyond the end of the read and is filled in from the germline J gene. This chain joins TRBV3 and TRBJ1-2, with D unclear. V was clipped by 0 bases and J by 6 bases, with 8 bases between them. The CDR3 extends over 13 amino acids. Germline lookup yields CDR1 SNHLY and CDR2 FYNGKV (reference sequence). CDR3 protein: CASSLAGRADYTF. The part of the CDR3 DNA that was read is TGTGCCAGCAGCTTAGCGGGGAGGGCCGACTACACC.

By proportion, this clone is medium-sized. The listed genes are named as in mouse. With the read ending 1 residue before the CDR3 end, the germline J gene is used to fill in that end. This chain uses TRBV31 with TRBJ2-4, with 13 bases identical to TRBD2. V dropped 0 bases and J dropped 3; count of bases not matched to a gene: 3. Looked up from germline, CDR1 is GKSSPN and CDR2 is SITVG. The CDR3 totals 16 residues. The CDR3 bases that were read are TGTGCCTGGAGTCTAGGACTGGGGGGGCCCCAAAACACCTTGTAC. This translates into CAWSLGLGGPQNTLY. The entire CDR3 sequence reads CAWSLGLGGPQNTLYF.

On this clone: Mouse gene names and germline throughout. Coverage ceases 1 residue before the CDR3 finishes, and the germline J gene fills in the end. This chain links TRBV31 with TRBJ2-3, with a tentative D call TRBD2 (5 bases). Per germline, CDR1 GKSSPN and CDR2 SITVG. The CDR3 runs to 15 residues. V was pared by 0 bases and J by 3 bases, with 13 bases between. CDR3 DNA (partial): TGTGCCTGGAGTCTAGGGAGGGTGGGGGCAGAAACGCTGTAT. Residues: CAWSLGRVGAETLY. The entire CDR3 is CAWSLGRVGAETLYF.

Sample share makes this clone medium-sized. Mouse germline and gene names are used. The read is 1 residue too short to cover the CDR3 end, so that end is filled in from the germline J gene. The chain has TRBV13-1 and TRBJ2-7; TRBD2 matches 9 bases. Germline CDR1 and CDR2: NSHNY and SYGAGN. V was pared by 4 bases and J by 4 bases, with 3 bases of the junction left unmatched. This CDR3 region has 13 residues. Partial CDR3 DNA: TGTGCCAGCAGTCCCGGGACTGGGTATGAACAGTAC. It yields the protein CASSPGTGYEQY. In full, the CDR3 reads CASSPGTGYEQYF.

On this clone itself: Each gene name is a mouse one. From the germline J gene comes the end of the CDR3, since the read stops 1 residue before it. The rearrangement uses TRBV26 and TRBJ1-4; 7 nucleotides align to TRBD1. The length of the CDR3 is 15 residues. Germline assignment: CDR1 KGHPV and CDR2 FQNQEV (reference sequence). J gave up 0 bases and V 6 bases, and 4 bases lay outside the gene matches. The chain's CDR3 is CASSRGQFSNERLFF. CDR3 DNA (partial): TGTGCCAGCAGCCGGGGACAGTTTTCCAACGAAAGATTATTT.

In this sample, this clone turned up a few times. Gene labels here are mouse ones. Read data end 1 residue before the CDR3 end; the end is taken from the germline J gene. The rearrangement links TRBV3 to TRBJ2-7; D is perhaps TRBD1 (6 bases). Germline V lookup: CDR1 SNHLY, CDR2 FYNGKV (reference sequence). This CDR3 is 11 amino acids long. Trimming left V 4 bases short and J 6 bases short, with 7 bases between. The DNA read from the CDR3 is TGTGCCAGCAGCTCAGGGGTTGAACAGTAC. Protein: CASSSGVEQY. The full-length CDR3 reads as CASSSGVEQYF. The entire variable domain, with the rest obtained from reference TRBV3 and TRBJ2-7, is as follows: GPKVLQIPSHQIIDMGQMVTLNCDPVSNHLYFYWYKQILGQQMEFLVNFYNGKVMEKSKLFKDQFSVERPDGSYFTLKIQPTALEDSAVYFCASSSGVEQYFGPGTRLTVL.

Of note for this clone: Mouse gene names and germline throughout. Partial CDR3 DNA: TGTGCAAGCAGCCGGGACATCTATGAACAGTAC. Its translation: CASSRDIYEQY. The full CDR3 is CASSRDIYEQYF. The rearrangement links TRBV16 to TRBJ2-7; TRBD1 might be the D (6 bases). Coverage ceases 1 residue before the CDR3 finishes, and the germline J gene fills in the end. V shed 5 bases and J shed 3 bases, with 8 bases lying between them. From germline, CDR1 is SGHSA and CDR2 FRNQAP. The CDR3 runs to 12 residues.